This passage covers 30 T cell receptor beta chains from one sample sequenced in a study of cytomegalovirus exposure and HLA in healthy donors. The study ran its PCR with 60 Vbeta and 13 Jbeta primers. Repertoires were generated with immunoSEQ multiplex PCR, while TCRdb's copy carries only in-frame clones and drops some. The profile shows about 64,000 clones, under 80% of them singletons. The specimen sequenced was PBMCs. The receptors stem from a male donor in good health and CMV-seropositive.

The rearrangement uses TRBV5-1 and TRBJ2-3; 7 positions agree with TRBD2. The CDR3 length is 17 residues. Germline V lookup: CDR1 SGHRS, CDR2 YFSETQ. The J segment lost 2 bases and the V segment lost 4 bases, leaving 13 bases of the junction unmatched. In DNA, the CDR3 is TGCGCCAGCAGCCCGACGGACGGGCTAGCGGACACAGATACGCAGTATTTT. It translates to CASSPTDGLADTDTQYF.

The rearrangement links TRBV2 to TRBJ2-2; D is perhaps TRBD2 (5 bases). The CDR3 loop spans 15 amino acids. The V and J ends lost 3 bases and 4 bases respectively, with 12 bases between them. Germline CDR1 SNHLY, CDR2 FYNNEI. CDR3 protein: CASSDGHAGTGELFF. The DNA for the CDR3 is TGTGCCAGCAGTGACGGGCATGCGGGCACCGGGGAGCTGTTTTTT.

The chain links TRBV6-1 to TRBJ2-7; TRBD2 matches at 10 bases. The CDR3 spans 15 residues. Per germline, CDR1 MNHNS and CDR2 SASEGT. After removal of 6 bases from V and 4 bases from J, the junction contained 9 bases not matched to a gene. This CDR3 is CASREGLASNYEQYF. CDR3 DNA sequence: TGTGCCAGCAGAGAGGGACTAGCGAGCAATTACGAGCAGTACTTC.

The J gene is TRBJ1-4, the V gene TRBV21-1; the D call in the table, TRBD1, was not verified against the DNA. TRBV21-1 is a known pseudogene. The CDR3 sequence is 18 residues long. For the CDR3, the DNA is TGTGCCAGCAGCAAAATGGGTGGCAGGGGTTTAATAGAGGAAAAACTGTTTTTT. Protein sequence: CASSKMGGRGLIEEKLFF.

Note on this clone: One end of the junction fails to match germline, which may point to a read error. The rearrangement links TRBV6-5 to TRBJ2-5; 7 bases agree with TRBD2. The CDR3 totals 14 residues. CDR1 and CDR2 from the germline V gene are MNHEY and SVGAGI. This chain's CDR3 is CASSFTSDQGTQYF. The CDR3 region has the DNA TGTGCCAGCAGTTTTACTAGCGACCAAGGGACCCAGTACTTC.

The chain is built from TRBV2 and TRBJ1-2, with 9 bases aligning to TRBD1. Germline V gene sequence: CDR1 SNHLY, CDR2 FYNNEI. Trimming removed 1 base from V and 3 bases from J; junction bases left unmatched: 6. The CDR3 extends over 16 amino acids. DNA for the CDR3: TGTGCCAGCAGTGAAGATTCGACAGGGGGGTACTATGGCTACACCTTC. Translated: CASSEDSTGGYYGYTF.

The rearrangement links TRBV7-2 to TRBJ1-3; D is possibly TRBD1 (5 bases). Germline assignment: CDR1 SGHTA and CDR2 FQGNSA. This CDR3 is 15 amino acids long. The V gene lost 6 bases and the J gene lost 2 bases, with 14 bases spanning the gap. CDR3 in amino acids: CASRTRQNAGNTIYF. The CDR3 nucleotides read TGTGCCAGCAGAACGAGACAGAATGCTGGAAACACCATATATTTT.

This clone occurred a few times. This rearrangement joins TRBV7-2 to TRBJ2-7; 7 bases are a match to TRBD2. J was trimmed by 0 bases and V by 0 bases; bases with no gene match: 5. CDR3 size: 16 residues. CDR1 and CDR2 from the germline V gene are SGHTA and FQGNSA. As DNA, the CDR3 is TGTGCCAGCAGCTTAGCAGCGGGACGGAGCTCCTACGAGCAGTACTTC. It codes for CASSLAAGRSSYEQYF.

V is TRBV7-6 and J is TRBJ2-7; D unresolved. Germline CDR1 and CDR2: SGHVS and FNYEAQ. This CDR3 has 14 amino acids. With 1 base removed from V and 3 bases from J, the gap between germline ends came to 10 bases. CDR3 sequence reads: CASSLGDGLYEQYF. The CDR3 nucleotides are TGTGCCAGCAGCTTAGGAGATGGGCTCTACGAGCAGTACTTC.

This chain uses TRBV1 with TRBJ2-5; the table's D call, TRBD2, has no DNA check behind it. TRBV1 constitutes a pseudogene. This CDR3 has 15 amino acids. Here the CDR3 reads CTSSRPSGGVETQYF. CDR3 nucleotides: TGCACCAGCAGCCGCCCTAGCGGGGGGGTGGAGACCCAGTACTTC.

V usage is TRBV27 and J usage is TRBJ2-7; TRBD2 matches at 10 bases. The V gene's germline CDR1 is MNHEY and CDR2 SMNVEV (reference sequence). The ends lost 4 bases at V and 1 base at J; junction bases unmatched: 10. This CDR3 region has 17 residues. CDR3 residues: CASSSPTTSGSSYEQYF. The CDR3 DNA is TGTGCCAGCAGTTCCCCAACGACTAGCGGGTCTTCCTACGAGCAGTACTTC.

The chain has TRBV18 and TRBJ1-2; D may be TRBD1 (5 bases). V lost 1 base, J lost 6 bases, and 12 bases lay in between. Germline CDR1 is KGHSH and CDR2 is LQKENI. CDR3 length equals 14 residues. In DNA form, the CDR3 reads TGTGCCAGCTCACCACTGGAGGGAGGGGATGGCTACACCTTC. Translation: CASSPLEGGDGYTF.

The chain carries TRBV5-4 and TRBJ2-5; perhaps TRBD1 as D (5 bases). This CDR3 comprises 15 residues. The V gene's germline CDR1 is SGHNT and CDR2 YYREEE (reference sequence). V lost 2 bases and J 5 bases, leaving 16 bases between the germline ends. The CDR3 sequence: CASSLRPGLGETQYF. CDR3 nucleotide sequence: TGTGCCAGCAGCTTACGGCCAGGGTTGGGGGAGACCCAGTACTTC.

This clone came up once. CDR3 residues: CASSLTGGTAHEQYF. CDR3 in DNA: TGTGCCAGCAGTTTGACAGGGGGAACGGCCCACGAGCAGTACTTC. The chain uses TRBV27 and TRBJ2-7; the match to TRBD1 covers 9 bases. This CDR3 region has 15 residues. The germline CDR1 and CDR2 sequences are MNHEY and SMNVEV (reference sequence). The ends lost 3 bases at V and 5 bases at J; junction bases unmatched: 8.

V and J are TRBV30 and TRBJ1-1, with TRBD1 matching 11 bases. CDR3 length equals 14 residues. Germline loops: CDR1 GTSNPN, CDR2 SVGIG (reference sequence). V shed 2 bases, J shed 7 bases, and the junction held 6 bases outside the gene matches. In nucleotides, the CDR3 is TGTGCCTGGAGTCGGACAGGGGGCGGATTTGAAGCTTTCTTT. Residues: CAWSRTGGGFEAFF. Complete variable domain (other parts from reference TRBV30 and TRBJ1-1): SQTIHQWPATLVQPVGSPLSLECTVEGTSNPNLYWYRQAAGRGLQLLFYSVGIGQISSEVPQNLSASRPQDRQFILSSKKLLLSDSGFYLCAWSRTGGGFEAFFGQGTRLTVV.

The rearrangement uses TRBV6-5 and TRBJ1-1; 8 bases fit TRBD1. The V gene's germline CDR1 is MNHEY and CDR2 SVGAGI. Unmatched junction bases numbered 3, after V lost 2 bases and J lost 1 base. This CDR3 is built from 15 residues. Written as DNA, the CDR3 is TGTGCCAGCAGTTACGCAACAGGGGGGAACACTGAAGCTTTCTTT. As protein: CASSYATGGNTEAFF.

This clone showed up just a few times. The gene calls are TRBV7-8 and TRBJ1-3; D gene uncertain. V was shortened by 2 bases and J by 5 bases, with 10 bases between the two germline ends. CDR1 and CDR2 from the germline V gene are SGHVS and FQNEAQ. The CDR3 is 14 residues long. The CDR3 region has the DNA TGTGCCAGCAGCTTAAACAGAGCTCGAAACACCATATATTTT. Protein sequence: CASSLNRARNTIYF.

The gene calls are TRBV19 and TRBJ1-5; D gene ambiguous. CDR3 length: 13 amino acids. The germline V gene encodes CDR1 LNHDA and CDR2 SQIVND (reference sequence). The V and J ends lost 0 bases and 11 bases respectively, with 11 bases between them. The CDR3 spells CASSIDARWSQHF. DNA of the CDR3: TGTGCCAGTAGTATAGACGCCCGGTGGTCCCAGCATTTT.

The chain employs TRBV5-5 and TRBJ1-1; weak D call: TRBD1 (5 bases). CDR1 is SGHKS and CDR2 is YYEKEE in the germline V gene (reference sequence). The CDR3 sequence is 14 residues long. V shed 5 bases and J shed 0 bases, with 11 bases lying between them. CDR3 loop: CASSYRNLNTEAFF. The CDR3 bases are TGTGCCAGCAGTTACAGGAATTTGAACACTGAAGCTTTCTTT.

The chain is built from TRBV5-1 and TRBJ1-2, with TRBD1 matching 7 bases. V lost 3 bases, J lost 6 bases, and 5 bases stayed unmatched. CDR1 and CDR2 from the germline V gene are SGHRS and YFSETQ. The CDR3 covers 13 residues. CDR3 sequence: CASSSGQLHGYTF. Written as DNA, the CDR3 is TGCGCCAGCAGCTCGGGACAGCTCCATGGCTACACCTTC.

The V call is TRBV5-5, the J call TRBJ2-7; D uncertain. This CDR3 has 14 amino acids. In germline, CDR1 is SGHKS, CDR2 YYEKEE (reference sequence). V lost 0 bases, J lost 1 base, and 8 bases lay in between. CDR3: CASSLASSSYEQYF. CDR3 bases: TGTGCCAGCAGCTTGGCATCTAGTTCCTACGAGCAGTACTTC.

The genes are TRBV28 and TRBJ1-5; D uncertain. This CDR3 is 12 amino acids long. Germline CDR1 is MDHEN and CDR2 is SYDVKM. V gave up 6 bases and J gave up 11 bases, with 14 bases separating them. The CDR3 loop reads CASRYAGGSQHF. The CDR3 DNA is TGTGCCAGCAGATACGCTGGAGGTTCCCAGCATTTT.

The chain couples TRBV6-1 to TRBJ2-5; 7 nucleotides agree with TRBD1. The ends lost 5 bases at V and 5 bases at J; junction bases unmatched: 8. The germline gives CDR1 MNHNS, CDR2 SASEGT. The length of the CDR3 is 14 residues. The CDR3 sequence: CASSRVGGEETQYF. In nucleotides, the CDR3 is TGTGCCAGCAGTAGGGTAGGGGGCGAGGAGACCCAGTACTTC.

For the CDR3, the DNA is TGTGCCAGTAGTATGAGGGGGCGCGGCTATGGCTACACCTTC. Its protein is CASSMRGRGYGYTF. The chain uses TRBV19 and TRBJ1-2, with 7 nucleotides matching TRBD1. V shed 3 bases, J shed 4 bases, and the junction held 5 bases outside the gene matches. There are 14 residues in the CDR3. Germline-derived CDR1 and CDR2 are LNHDA and SQIVND (reference sequence).

The V call is TRBV19, the J call TRBJ1-1; 9 nucleotides agree with TRBD1. The CDR3 is 14 residues long. Per germline, CDR1 LNHDA and CDR2 SQIVND (reference sequence). Trimming removed 5 bases from V and 5 bases from J; junction bases left unmatched: 6. Written as DNA, the CDR3 is TGTGCCAGTAGTGGACAGGGGCCGGATACTGAAGCTTTCTTT. Amino acid sequence: CASSGQGPDTEAFF.

The chain carries TRBV10-1 and TRBJ2-7; 12 bases align to TRBD1. CDR3 length: 17 residues. The germline V gene has CDR1 WNHNN and CDR2 SYGVQD (reference sequence). With 0 bases clipped from V and 0 bases from J, the junction kept 3 bases outside the gene matches. The CDR3 is CASSESWDRGHSYEQYF. In DNA form, the CDR3 reads TGCGCCAGCAGTGAGTCGTGGGACAGGGGGCACTCCTACGAGCAGTACTTC.

This CDR3 reads CASGFLNTEAFF. The CDR3 DNA sequence: TGTGCTAGTGGTTTCTTGAACACTGAAGCTTTCTTT. This rearrangement joins TRBV12-5 to TRBJ1-1, with D unresolved. Between the trimmed V and J ends, which lost 3 bases and 0 bases, there was a span of 2 bases. Germline CDR1 LGHNT, CDR2 FRNRAP. The CDR3 length is 12 residues. The entire variable domain, with the rest obtained from reference TRBV12-5 and TRBJ1-1, is as follows: DARVTQTPRHKVTEMGQEVTMRCQPILGHNTVFWYRQTMMQGLELLAYFRNRAPLDDSGMPKDRFSAEMPDATLATLKIQPSEPRDSAVYFCASGFLNTEAFFGQGTRLTVV.

The chain employs TRBV27 and TRBJ2-7; a weak D match, TRBD1 (6 bases). The CDR3 sequence is 17 residues long. CDR1 and CDR2 from the germline V gene are MNHEY and SMNVEV (reference sequence). CDR3: CARRTPTDSCQQYEQYF. Written as DNA, the CDR3 is TGTGCTCGCAGGACCCCTACGGACAGTTGTCAGCAATACGAGCAGTACTTC.

The chain joins TRBV5-5 to TRBJ2-7, with D perhaps TRBD2 (6 bases). Germline values: CDR1 SGHKS, CDR2 YYEKEE (reference sequence). V shed 1 base and J shed 6 bases, with 14 bases lying between them. The CDR3 spans 14 residues. The CDR3 sequence is CASSLMRAGSEQYF. DNA of the CDR3: TGTGCCAGCAGCTTGATGAGGGCCGGGAGCGAGCAGTACTTC.

The CDR3 here is CAISGGGNQPQHF. The CDR3 nucleotides read TGTGCCATCAGTGGAGGCGGGAATCAGCCCCAGCATTTT. The V gene is TRBV10-3, the J gene TRBJ1-5; no firm D call. V dropped 4 bases and J dropped 4 bases, with 8 bases sitting between them. The CDR3 length is 13 residues. Germline CDR1 reads ENHRY; CDR2 reads SYGVKD.